The T cell receptor beta chain under discussion was sequenced for a study of a mutant IDH1 vaccine in newly diagnosed glioma. The time point is: week 11, during vaccination. What each vaccine dose contained was 300 ug of mutant IDH1 20-mer peptide, accompanied by topical imiquimod. The study enrolled donors with new WHO grade 3 or 4 IDH1-mutant, ATRX-lost astrocytomas. Concerning this clone itself: Its antigen is unidentified.

Assay: immunoSEQ multiplex PCR; the TCRdb copy retains only in-frame clones and omits some. In the table there are tens of thousands of clones, less than 80% of which are singletons. The CDR3 has 15 residues. Looked up from germline, CDR1 is MRHNA and CDR2 is SNTAGT. The V end lost 4 bases, the J end lost 4 bases, and 14 bases lay between the germline ends. The chain has TRBV6-4 and TRBJ2-1, with D tentatively TRBD1 or TRBD2 (5 bases each). This TCR was sampled from a middle-aged man with glioma. The specimen comprised PBMCs, sampled from a glioma patient whose treatment included an IDH1 peptide vaccine. CDR3 sequence (DNA): TGTGCCAGCAGTGTTATAACGGGGCCGTACAATGAGCAGTTCTTC. It yields the protein CASSVITGPYNEQFF.